The 30 T cell receptor beta chains below come from one sample, sequenced in a study of shared clonotypes between healthy human individuals. Method: immunoSEQ multiplex PCR; TCRdb's copy keeps in-frame clones and lacks some. The data show 550,000 to 600,000 clones, around three quarters seen once. The specimen was PBMCs. These receptors all stem from a middle-aged woman in good health. Some clones in this sample may be carry-over from other donors' samples.

The chain couples TRBV9 to TRBJ2-2; D not resolved. This CDR3 comprises 14 residues. V lost 5 bases and J lost 1, with 9 bases in between. Germline lookup yields CDR1 SGDLS and CDR2 YYNGEE. CDR3 in DNA: TGTGCCAGCAGAGGCCGAGGGAACACCGGGGAGCTGTTTTTT. Translated: CASRGRGNTGELFF.

Notes on this clone: An end of the junction differs from the germline gene, which may be a read error. V gene TRBV7-3 combines with J gene TRBJ1-1; D uncertain. Germline CDR1 reads SGHTA; CDR2 reads FQGTGA. The CDR3 spans 14 residues. The CDR3 protein is CASSPGHQNTAAFF. The CDR3 DNA reads TGTGCCAGCAGCCCCGGGCACCAGAACACTGCAGCTTTCTTT.

V usage is TRBV5-1 and J usage is TRBJ2-7; the match to TRBD1 covers 7 bases. Unmatched junction bases numbered 5, after V lost 0 bases and J lost 2 bases. The germline gives CDR1 SGHRS, CDR2 YFSETQ. This CDR3 has 15 residues. CDR3 DNA sequence: TGCGCCAGCAGCTTGGACAACAGGGGAACCTACGAGCAGTACTTC. Protein: CASSLDNRGTYEQYF.

This sequence joins TRBV6-4 and TRBJ2-7, with TRBD1 matching over 12 bases. The CDR3 extends over 17 amino acids. Trimming removed 6 bases from V and 2 bases from J; junction bases left unmatched: 11. Germline V gene lookup returns CDR1 MRHNA and CDR2 SNTAGT. The CDR3 bases are TGTGCCAGCAGGGAACCGGGACAGGGGGCTTTTACCTACGAGCAGTACTTC. The encoded protein is CASREPGQGAFTYEQYF.

The V and J genes are TRBV7-8 and TRBJ1-1, with TRBD1 as a possible D gene (5 bases). Germline V lookup: CDR1 SGHVS, CDR2 FQNEAQ. The CDR3 is made up of 15 amino acids. Between the trimmed V and J ends, which lost 4 bases and 0 bases, there was a span of 12 bases. The CDR3 spells CASSSYRIMNTEAFF. The CDR3 nucleotides are TGTGCCAGCAGCTCCTACAGGATCATGAACACTGAAGCTTTCTTT.

J is TRBJ2-7 and V is TRBV11-2, with D uncertain. This CDR3 contains 14 residues. Trimming removed 2 bases from V and 0 bases from J, with 8 bases in between. Germline V gene sequence: CDR1 SGHAT, CDR2 FQNNGV. The CDR3 DNA reads TGTGCCAGCAGCTTACAGGTTAACTCCTACGAGCAGTACTTC. Translation gives CASSLQVNSYEQYF.

The chain has TRBV27 and TRBJ2-3, with 8 positions matching TRBD1. Trimming removed 0 bases from V and 0 bases from J; junction bases left unmatched: 8. The CDR3 extends over 18 amino acids. Germline assignment: CDR1 MNHEY and CDR2 SMNVEV (reference sequence). Written as DNA, the CDR3 is TGTGCCAGCAGTTTATCGCGCCCCGGGACAGGAAGCACAGATACGCAGTATTTT. Translation: CASSLSRPGTGSTDTQYF.

This chain links TRBV11-2 with TRBJ2-1; TRBD1 is a possible D gene (5 bases). The CDR3 runs 15 residues. Germline assignment: CDR1 SGHAT and CDR2 FQNNGV. V gave up 1 base and J gave up 7 bases, with 14 bases separating them. DNA for the CDR3: TGTGCCAGCAGCTTAGCGAGGTCTGCAGGGAATGAGCAGTTCTTC. Its protein product is CASSLARSAGNEQFF.

The sample holds one count of this clone. The chain links TRBV6-5 to TRBJ2-7; the D call may be TRBD1 or TRBD2 (5 bases each). Germline loops: CDR1 MNHEY, CDR2 SVGAGI. The V gene lost 6 bases and the J gene lost 9 bases, with 15 bases spanning the gap. CDR3 length: 12 amino acids. CDR3 sequence (DNA): TGTGCCAGCAGCTCTACGAGGGGAATGCAGTACTTC. Translation: CASSSTRGMQYF.

V usage is TRBV2 and J usage is TRBJ1-4; D might be TRBD1 (6 bases). Germline CDR1 and CDR2: SNHLY and FYNNEI. The CDR3 contains 15 residues. V lost 7 bases, J lost 8 bases, and 20 bases lay in between. The CDR3: CASTPGAISGEKLFF. Here the CDR3 DNA reads TGTGCCAGCACCCCGGGGGCCATAAGCGGCGAAAAACTGTTTTTT. Drawing the rest from reference TRBV2 and TRBJ1-4, the complete variable domain is EPEVTQTPSHQVTQMGQEVILRCVPISNHLYFYWYRQILGQKVEFLVSFYNNEISEKSEIFDDQFSVERPDGSNFTLKIRSTKLEDSAMYFCASTPGAISGEKLFFGSGTQLSVL.

Concerning this clone itself: Being one base from a much bigger clone, this may be a read error. Other DNA sequences in the sample encode the same CDR3. The chain links TRBV2 to TRBJ2-5; D uncertain. The DNA end is more similar to TRBJ2-7, so the J call may be wrong. Germline V gene sequence: CDR1 SNHLY, CDR2 FYNNEI. This CDR3 is 14 amino acids long. The CDR3 DNA sequence: TGTGCCAGCAGTGTGGCTAGTGAACCCTACGAGCAGTACTTC. Protein product: CASSVASEPYEQYF.

The CDR3 region is CAISTQLASTDTQYF. DNA for the CDR3: TGTGCCATCAGCACACAGCTGGCTAGCACAGATACGCAGTATTTT. The V call is TRBV10-3, the J call TRBJ2-3, with unresolved D. Germline V gives CDR1 ENHRY, CDR2 SYGVKD. The CDR3 has 15 residues. Trimming stripped 6 bases from V and 0 bases from J, with 13 bases between.

The chain combines TRBV10-3 with TRBJ2-3, with 8 bases aligning to TRBD2. The CDR3 is 16 amino acids. CDR1 is ENHRY and CDR2 is SYGVKD in the germline V gene. The J segment lost 3 bases and the V segment lost 0 bases, leaving 5 bases of the junction unmatched. The CDR3 here is CAISESGAGGTDTQYF. The DNA for the CDR3 is TGTGCCATCAGTGAGTCGGGGGCGGGAGGAACAGATACGCAGTATTTT.

The V gene is TRBV12-5, the J gene TRBJ2-3, with D tentatively TRBD2 (5 bases). The germline V gene encodes CDR1 LGHNT and CDR2 FRNRAP. Trimming cost V 6 bases and J 0 bases, with 13 bases left between them. The CDR3 is 15 amino acids. The CDR3 protein is CASGPGRESTDTQYF. CDR3 bases: TGTGCTAGTGGACCCGGACGGGAAAGCACAGATACGCAGTATTTT.

V and J are TRBV18 and TRBJ2-1; tentatively, D is TRBD1 or TRBD2 (5 bases each). Trimming shortened V by 0 bases and J by 5 bases, and 5 bases separated the two germline ends. This CDR3 contains 13 residues. The germline gives CDR1 KGHSH, CDR2 LQKENI. DNA of the CDR3: TGTGCCAGCTCACCACCGGGACACAATGAGCAGTTCTTC. This codes for CASSPPGHNEQFF.

This chain joins TRBV19 and TRBJ2-1; D remains ambiguous. The V gene lost 5 bases and the J gene lost 0 bases, with 11 bases spanning the gap. CDR1 is LNHDA and CDR2 is SQIVND in the germline V gene (reference sequence). There are 15 residues in the CDR3. The CDR3 is CASSPRLSSYNEQFF. In nucleotides, the CDR3 is TGTGCCAGTAGTCCGCGCCTGAGCTCCTACAATGAGCAGTTCTTC.

The CDR3 here is CASSLALVGPVQYF. In DNA, the CDR3 is TGTGCCAGCAGCTTAGCCCTAGTGGGGCCGGTGCAGTACTTC. The J gene is TRBJ2-7, the V gene TRBV7-2; TRBD1 might be the D (5 bases). CDR3 length equals 14 residues. V lost 0 bases to trimming and J lost 9 bases, with 15 bases between them. Germline CDR1 reads SGHTA; CDR2 reads FQGNSA.

This chain connects TRBV27 to TRBJ2-5; perhaps TRBD1 as D (6 bases). Germline CDR1 MNHEY, CDR2 SMNVEV (reference sequence). V shed 3 bases and J shed 1 base, with 9 bases lying between them. The CDR3 runs to 14 residues. CDR3 nucleotides: TGTGCCAGCAGTTTTCTGGACAGCCAAGAGACCCAGTACTTC. Translated, it gives CASSFLDSQETQYF.

In this sample, this clone turned up a few times. The rearrangement joins TRBV28 to TRBJ1-2, with D uncertain. The CDR3 length is 12 residues. Trimming shortened V by 5 bases and J by 5 bases, and 9 bases separated the two germline ends. CDR1 is MDHEN and CDR2 is SYDVKM in the germline V gene. The CDR3 loop reads CASSPRLYGYTF. CDR3 coding DNA: TGTGCCAGCAGTCCCAGGCTGTATGGCTACACCTTC.

The rearrangement joins TRBV29-1 to TRBJ2-5, with 13 bases fitting TRBD2. With V trimmed by 6 bases and J by 4 bases, 8 bases remained unmatched. Germline V lookup: CDR1 SQVTM, CDR2 ANQGSEA. The CDR3 sequence is 15 residues long. CDR3 region: CSVRTSGSGAETQYF. CDR3 bases: TGCAGCGTACGGACTAGCGGGAGTGGGGCAGAGACCCAGTACTTC.

Concerning this clone: A read error may explain this, as a much larger clone is one base away. The gene calls are TRBV5-6 and TRBJ1-3; D gene uncertain. The CDR3 consists of 15 residues. V gave up 4 bases and J gave up 0 bases, with 11 bases separating them. Germline V lookup: CDR1 SGHDT, CDR2 YYEEEE. The chain's CDR3 is CASSLLGSSGNTIYF. The CDR3 nucleotides read TGTGCCAGCAGCCTCCTGGGAAGCTCTGGAAACACCATATATTTT.

This clone occurred once. The chain has TRBV9 and TRBJ1-2, with 7 bases aligning to TRBD1. Germline V lookup: CDR1 SGDLS, CDR2 YYNGEE. V shed 2 bases and J 4 bases; nucleotides not matched to a gene: 5. CDR3 length: 14 amino acids. The CDR3: CASSVGDRVYGYTF. DNA of the CDR3: TGTGCCAGCAGCGTGGGAGACAGGGTCTATGGCTACACCTTC.

This chain connects TRBV6-5 to TRBJ1-1; D is undetermined. Germline V lookup: CDR1 MNHEY, CDR2 SVGAGI. Deletions cut 8 bases from V and 7 bases from J, with 11 bases between. This CDR3 comprises 11 residues. The CDR3 DNA reads as TGTGCCAGCGGACGGTGGGGTGAAGCTTTCTTT. The encoded protein is CASGRWGEAFF.

V is TRBV30 and J is TRBJ2-6; D tentatively fits TRBD1 or TRBD2 (5 bases each). This CDR3 is built from 15 residues. Per germline, CDR1 GTSNPN and CDR2 SVGIG (reference sequence). Trimming left V 3 bases short and J 4 bases short, with 13 bases between. The CDR3 here is CAWSPGRSGANVLTF. DNA of the CDR3: TGTGCCTGGAGCCCGGGGCGTTCGGGGGCCAACGTCCTGACTTTC.

The rearrangement links TRBV28 to TRBJ2-7; TRBD1 matches at 8 bases. J gave up 3 bases and V 6 bases, and 13 bases lay outside the gene matches. Per germline, CDR1 MDHEN and CDR2 SYDVKM. The CDR3 length is 16 residues. The CDR3: CASRSPSAGGVYEQYF. The CDR3 coding sequence is TGTGCCAGCAGGTCTCCCTCGGCAGGGGGCGTCTACGAGCAGTACTTC. The full variable domain, its missing parts supplied by reference TRBV28 and TRBJ2-7, is DVKVTQSSRYLVKRTGEKVFLECVQDMDHENMFWYRQDPGLGLRLIYFSYDVKMKEKGDIPEGYSVSREKKERFSLILESASTNQTSMYLCASRSPSAGGVYEQYFGPGTRLTVT.

V is TRBV4-1 and J is TRBJ2-3, with D perhaps matching TRBD1 (5 bases). Germline CDR1 is MGHRA and CDR2 is YSYEKL. The V and J ends lost 1 base and 4 bases respectively, with 9 bases between them. This CDR3 comprises 14 residues. CDR3 sequence: CASSQVIGADTQYF. CDR3 nucleotide sequence: TGCGCCAGCAGCCAAGTAATAGGGGCAGATACGCAGTATTTT.

The chain links TRBV9 to TRBJ1-1; D possibly corresponds to TRBD1 (6 bases). Per germline, CDR1 SGDLS and CDR2 YYNGEE. Trimming cost V 2 bases and J 0 bases, with 11 bases left between them. The CDR3 totals 15 residues. The CDR3 DNA reads TGTGCCAGCAGCGTCCGATGGGACATGAACACTGAAGCTTTCTTT. Translating it yields CASSVRWDMNTEAFF.

As concerns this clone: A far larger clone is only one base removed, so a read error is likely. J is TRBJ1-1 and V is TRBV29-1; D is unclear. The CDR3 length is 14 residues. From germline, CDR1 is SQVTM and CDR2 ANQGSEA. V lost 4 bases and J lost 7, with 19 bases in between. CDR3: CSVVLTRGGSEAFF. CDR3 bases: TGCAGCGTTGTCCTAACCCGGGGTGGGAGTGAAGCTTTCTTT.

This chain links TRBV27 with TRBJ2-2; D possibly matches TRBD1 or TRBD2 (6 bases each). CDR3 length equals 14 residues. CDR1 is MNHEY, CDR2 SMNVEV, per germline (reference sequence). Trimming left V 3 bases short and J 5 bases short, with 10 bases between. The CDR3 DNA sequence: TGTGCCAGCAGTTTGGGGGGCTGGACCGGGGAGCTGTTTTTT. This codes for CASSLGGWTGELFF.

The chain recombines TRBV28 with TRBJ2-6; D call uncertain. This CDR3 comprises 16 residues. V shed 3 bases and J shed 0 bases, with 9 bases lying between them. Germline V CDR1 and CDR2: MDHEN, SYDVKM. The CDR3 region is CASSLGSPSGANVLTF. The CDR3 DNA follows: TGTGCCAGCAGTTTGGGGTCACCCTCTGGGGCCAACGTCCTGACTTTC. Together with reference TRBV28 and TRBJ2-6, the CDR3 gives the full variable domain: DVKVTQSSRYLVKRTGEKVFLECVQDMDHENMFWYRQDPGLGLRLIYFSYDVKMKEKGDIPEGYSVSREKKERFSLILESASTNQTSMYLCASSLGSPSGANVLTFGAGSRLTVL.